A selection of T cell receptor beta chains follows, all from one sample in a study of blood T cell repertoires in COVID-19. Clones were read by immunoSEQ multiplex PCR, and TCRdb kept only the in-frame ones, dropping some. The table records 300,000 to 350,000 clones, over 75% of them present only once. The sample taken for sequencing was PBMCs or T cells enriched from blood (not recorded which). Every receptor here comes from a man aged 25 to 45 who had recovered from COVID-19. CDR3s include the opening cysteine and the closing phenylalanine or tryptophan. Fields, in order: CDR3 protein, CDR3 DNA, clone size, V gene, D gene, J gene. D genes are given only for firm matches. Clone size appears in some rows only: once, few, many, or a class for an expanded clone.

CDR3: CASSLTGGNTGELFF; DNA: TGTGCCAGCAGCTTAACGGGGGGGAACACCGGGGAGCTGTTTTTT; size: .; V: TRBV7-3; D: .; J: TRBJ2-2
CDR3: CATGGTGAGEKLFF; DNA: TGTGCCACAGGAGGGACAGGGGCCGGGGAAAAACTGTTTTTT; size: .; V: TRBV10-3; D: TRBD1; J: TRBJ1-4
CDR3: CASSKEGESNQPQHF; DNA: TGTGCCAGCTCGAAGGAGGGCGAGAGCAATCAGCCCCAGCATTTT; size: .; V: TRBV2; D: .; J: TRBJ1-5
CDR3: CASSWDRGTEAFF; DNA: TGCGCCAGCAGCTGGGACAGGGGGACTGAAGCTTTCTTT; size: .; V: TRBV5-1; D: TRBD1; J: TRBJ1-1
CDR3: CASPYGGGSLFSNQPQHF; DNA: TGTGCCAGCCCATATGGGGGAGGGTCCCTTTTCAGCAATCAGCCCCAGCATTTT; size: .; V: TRBV28; D: .; J: TRBJ1-5
CDR3: CASSSLGDGRGTEAFF; DNA: TGCGCCAGCAGCTCGCTCGGTGACGGGAGGGGCACTGAAGCTTTCTTT; size: .; V: TRBV5-1; D: .; J: TRBJ1-1
CDR3: CASHRDSPLHF; DNA: TGTGCCAGCCACAGGGATTCACCCCTCCACTTT; size: once; V: TRBV2; D: .; J: TRBJ1-6
CDR3: CASSEGAGGQETQYF; DNA: TGTGCCAGCAGTGAAGGGGCGGGGGGTCAAGAGACCCAGTACTTC; size: .; V: TRBV6-1; D: TRBD2; J: TRBJ2-5
CDR3: CASSGEGGLGLNGYTF; DNA: TGTGCCAGCAGCGGGGAGGGGGGTCTCGGCCTCAATGGCTACACCTTC; size: .; V: TRBV28; D: .; J: TRBJ1-2
CDR3: CASSQDWGSYGYTF; DNA: TGTGCCAGCAGCCAAGATTGGGGCAGTTATGGCTACACCTTC; size: .; V: TRBV3-1/TRBV3-2; D: .; J: TRBJ1-2
CDR3: CATSRAAGFYEQYF; DNA: TGTGCCACCAGCAGAGCGGCAGGATTTTACGAGCAGTACTTC; size: once; V: TRBV15; D: .; J: TRBJ2-7
CDR3: CASSPLGQGRETQYF; DNA: TGTGCCAGCAGCCCCCTTGGACAGGGGAGAGAGACCCAGTACTTC; size: .; V: TRBV14; D: TRBD1; J: TRBJ2-5
CDR3: CASSMGQTNEQYF; DNA: TGTGCCAGTAGTATGGGACAGACAAACGAGCAGTACTTC; size: .; V: TRBV19; D: TRBD1; J: TRBJ2-7